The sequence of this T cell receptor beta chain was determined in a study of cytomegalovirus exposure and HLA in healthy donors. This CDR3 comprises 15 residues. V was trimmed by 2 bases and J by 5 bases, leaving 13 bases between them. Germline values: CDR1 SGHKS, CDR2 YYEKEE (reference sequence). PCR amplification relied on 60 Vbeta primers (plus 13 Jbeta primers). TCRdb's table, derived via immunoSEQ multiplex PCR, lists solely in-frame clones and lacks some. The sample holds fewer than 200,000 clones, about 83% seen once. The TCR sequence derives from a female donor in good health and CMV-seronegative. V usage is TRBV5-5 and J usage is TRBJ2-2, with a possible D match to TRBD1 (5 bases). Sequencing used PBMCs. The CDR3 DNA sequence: TGTGCCAGCAGCTTACAGGCCCTCTCTACCGGGGAGCTGTTTTTT. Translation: CASSLQALSTGELFF.